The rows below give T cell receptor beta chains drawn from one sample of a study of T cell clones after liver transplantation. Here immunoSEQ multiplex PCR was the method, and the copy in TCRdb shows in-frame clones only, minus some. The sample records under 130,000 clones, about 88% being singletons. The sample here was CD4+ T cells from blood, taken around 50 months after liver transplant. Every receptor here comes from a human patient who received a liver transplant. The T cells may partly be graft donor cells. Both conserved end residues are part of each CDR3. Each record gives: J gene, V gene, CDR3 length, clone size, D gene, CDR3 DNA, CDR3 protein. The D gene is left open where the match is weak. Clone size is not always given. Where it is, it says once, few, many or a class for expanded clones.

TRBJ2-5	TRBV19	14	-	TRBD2	TGTGCCAGTAGGGATCGGGGGGGACAAGAGACCCAGTACTTC	CASRDRGGQETQYF
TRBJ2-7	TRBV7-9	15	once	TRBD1	TGTGCCAGCAGCACCCCCGACAGGGTTATCAACGAGCAGTACTTC	CASSTPDRVINEQYF
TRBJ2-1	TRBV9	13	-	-	TGTGCCAGCAGCAACAATGCCTACAATGAGCAGTTCTTC	CASSNNAYNEQFF
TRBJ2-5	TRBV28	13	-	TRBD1	TGTGCCAGCAAGACAGGGGGCCCTGGGACCCAGTACTTC	CASKTGGPGTQYF
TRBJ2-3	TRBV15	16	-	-	TGTGCCACCAGCAGAGCCGGACGGGCCAACACAGATACGCAGTATTTT	CATSRAGRANTDTQYF
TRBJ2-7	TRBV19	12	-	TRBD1	TGTGCCAGTAGTACAGGGGGCTACGAGCAGTACTTC	CASSTGGYEQYF
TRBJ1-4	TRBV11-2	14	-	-	TGTGCCAGCAGCCCGGGGAGCTCTAATGAAAAACTGTTTTTT	CASSPGSSNEKLFF
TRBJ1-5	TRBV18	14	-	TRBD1	TGTGCCAGCTCACCAGCCGCACAGGGGCAGCCCCAGCATTTT	CASSPAAQGQPQHF
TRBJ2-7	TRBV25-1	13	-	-	TGTGCCAGCAGTGAATATAGGGCGGGAGAGCAGTACTTC	CASSEYRAGEQYF
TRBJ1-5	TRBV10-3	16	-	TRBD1	TGTGCCATCAGTCCCGGGACAGGGACTAGCAATCAGCCCCAGCATTTT	CAISPGTGTSNQPQHF
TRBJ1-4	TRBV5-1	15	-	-	TGCGCCAGCAGGCCGCTAGGGGGAACTAATGAAAAACTGTTTTTT	CASRPLGGTNEKLFF
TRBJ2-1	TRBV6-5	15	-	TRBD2	TGTGCCAGCAGTCCAAAGACTAGCGGATACAATGAGCAGTTCTTC	CASSPKTSGYNEQFF
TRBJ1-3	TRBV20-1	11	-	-	TGCAGTGCCCGTTCAAGGAACACCATATATTTT	CSARSRNTIYF
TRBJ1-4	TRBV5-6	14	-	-	TGTGCCAGCAGCTTAAGGTCCAGAGCTGAAAAACTGTTTTTT	CASSLRSRAEKLFF
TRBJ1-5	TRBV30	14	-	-	TGTGCCTGGAGTATTGATGTTCGCAATCAGCCCCAGCATTTT	CAWSIDVRNQPQHF
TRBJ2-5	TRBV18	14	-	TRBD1	TGTGCCAGCTCACAGGACAGGGGACCCGAGACCCAGTACTTC	CASSQDRGPETQYF
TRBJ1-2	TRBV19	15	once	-	TGTGCCAGTAGTCCGACGATGGGAACTAACTATGGCTACACCTTC	CASSPTMGTNYGYTF
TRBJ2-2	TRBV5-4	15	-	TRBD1	TGTGCCAGCAGCACCGGGACAGGGGGAGCCGGGGAGCTGTTTTTT	CASSTGTGGAGELFF
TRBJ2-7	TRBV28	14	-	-	TGTGCCAGCAGTTTATCCGGCGGCTCCTACGAGCAGTACTTC	CASSLSGGSYEQYF
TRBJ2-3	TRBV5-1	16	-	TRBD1	TGCGCCAGCAGCTTGTGGGGGACAGGGAACAGAGATACGCAGTATTTT	CASSLWGTGNRDTQYF
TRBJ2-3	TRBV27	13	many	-	TGTGCCAGCAGTTCCCCCGATGCAGATACGCAGTATTTT	CASSSPDADTQYF
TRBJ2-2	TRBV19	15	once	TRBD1	TGTGCCAGTAGTGTTGGGACAGGGAACACCGGGGAGCTGTTTTTT	CASSVGTGNTGELFF
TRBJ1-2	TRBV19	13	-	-	TGTGCCAGTAGTATTACAGGGCCGGCTGGCTACACCTTC	CASSITGPAGYTF
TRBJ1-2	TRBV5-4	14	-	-	TGTGCCAGCAGCAGTGTAGGGGCAAACTATGGCTACACCTTC	CASSSVGANYGYTF
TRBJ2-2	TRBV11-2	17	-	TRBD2	TGTGCCAGCAGTTTACCCCTGACTAGCGGGAGGGCCGGGGAGCTGTTTTTT	CASSLPLTSGRAGELFF
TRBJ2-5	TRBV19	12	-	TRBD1	TGTGCCACCGGGACAGGGGGCTTGACCCAGTACTTC	CATGTGGLTQYF
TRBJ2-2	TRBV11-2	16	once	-	TGTGCCAGCAGCCCCGGGGACAAAGGGGGGACCGGGGAGCTGTTTTTT	CASSPGDKGGTGELFF
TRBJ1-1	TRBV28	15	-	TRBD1	TGTGCCAGCAGTTCCGGGACAGGGCGGACCACTGAAGCTTTCTTT	CASSSGTGRTTEAFF
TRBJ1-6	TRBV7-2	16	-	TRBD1	TGTGCCAGCAGCTTAGGACCGGGACAGTATAATTCACCCCTCCACTTT	CASSLGPGQYNSPLHF
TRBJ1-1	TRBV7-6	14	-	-	TGTGCCAGCAGCTTCGGGGGGGGTAACACTGAAGCTTTCTTT	CASSFGGGNTEAFF
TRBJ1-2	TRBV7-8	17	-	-	TGTGCCAGCAGCTTAGTCATACGGACAGCGGAGAGGTATGGCTACACCTTC	CASSLVIRTAERYGYTF
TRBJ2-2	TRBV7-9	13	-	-	TGTGCCAGCAGCTTGTCAGCTCCCGGGGAGCTGTTTTTT	CASSLSAPGELFF
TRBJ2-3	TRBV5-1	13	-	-	TGCGCCAGCAGCCCGGGGTACACAGATACGCAGTATTTT	CASSPGYTDTQYF
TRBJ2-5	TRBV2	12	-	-	TGTGCCAGCACCGAGGGAGGGGGGACCCAGTACTTC	CASTEGGGTQYF
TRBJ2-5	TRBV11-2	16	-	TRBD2	TGTGCCAGCAGCTTAGTCCCCTCGGGGGGGCGAGAGACCCAGTACTTC	CASSLVPSGGRETQYF
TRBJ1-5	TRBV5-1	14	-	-	TGCGCCAGCAGCCCTGACAATAGCAATCAGCCCCAGCATTTT	CASSPDNSNQPQHF
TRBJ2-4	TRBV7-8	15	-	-	TGTGCCAGCAGCTCAGGGACTTCGAGGGGAAACATTCAGTACTTC	CASSSGTSRGNIQYF
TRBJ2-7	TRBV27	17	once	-	TGTGCCAGCAGTTCCACGAAGCCTCAGCGAAACTCCTACGAGCAGTACTTC	CASSSTKPQRNSYEQYF
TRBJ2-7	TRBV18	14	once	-	TGTGCCAGCTCACCGCGACAAAACTCCTACGAGCAGTACTTC	CASSPRQNSYEQYF
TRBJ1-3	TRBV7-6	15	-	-	TGTGCCAGCAGCCGATTTCTGTCCTCTGGAAACACCATATATTTT	CASSRFLSSGNTIYF
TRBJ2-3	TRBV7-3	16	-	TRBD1	TGTGCCAGCAGCTTAAAAGGGACAGCTAGCACAGATACGCAGTATTTT	CASSLKGTASTDTQYF
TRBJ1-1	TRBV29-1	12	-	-	TGCAGCGTTGAAGAGCGTTTAACTGAAGCTTTCTTT	CSVEERLTEAFF